This T cell receptor beta chain was sequenced during a study of blood T cell repertoires in COVID-19. At the level of the study: COVID-19 samples collected from the United States, Italy and Spain covered acute and convalescent phases. The analysed material was cDNA or gDNA that came from T cells, B-cell-depleted T cells, or PBMCs.

Original data processing: The authors estimated nucleated cell counts from reference gene primer amplification. TCRdb's table, derived via immunoSEQ multiplex PCR, lists solely in-frame clones and lacks some. V and J calls and clone size follow that table, whereas D and trimming were derived from the DNA. The sample has 70,000 to 85,000 clones, more than 75% seen once. This clone was observed a few times. V was trimmed by 3 bases and J by 5 bases, leaving 9 bases between them. Germline assignment: CDR1 SGDLS and CDR2 YYNGEE. The CDR3 totals 12 residues. V usage is TRBV9 and J usage is TRBJ2-7, with a possible D match to TRBD1 (5 bases). This TCR derives from a human donor in a cohort sampled during active COVID-19. The sample was peripheral blood. CDR3 loop: CASSASRDEQYF. Here the CDR3 DNA reads TGTGCCAGCAGCGCCTCCAGGGACGAGCAGTACTTC.